One and the same sample provided the 6 T cell receptor beta chains below, sequenced in a study of OX40 agonist ivuxolimab in advanced cancers. TCRdb's table, derived via immunoSEQ multiplex PCR, lists solely in-frame clones and lacks some. The data show tens of thousands of clones, roughly 85% seen once. The sequenced sample was CD4+ or CD8+ T cells sorted from blood, obtained in a trial of the OX40 agonist ivuxolimab. Receptors were obtained from an adult with an advanced solid tumor such as melanoma, head and neck, liver or kidney cancer.

The chain uses TRBV5-1 and TRBJ1-1; maybe TRBD1 (6 bases). V was clipped by 2 bases and J by 3 bases, with 8 bases between them. The CDR3 contains 13 residues. Germline CDR1 SGHRS, CDR2 YFSETQ. This CDR3 is CASSLSGDTEAFF. The DNA for the CDR3 is TGCGCCAGCAGCTTATCAGGGGACACTGAAGCTTTCTTT.

This chain links TRBV6-1 with TRBJ2-6; D call uncertain. V shed 2 bases and J shed 0 bases, with 5 bases lying between them. The CDR3 consists of 15 residues. Germline-derived CDR1 and CDR2 are MNHNS and SASEGT. The CDR3: CASSEISSGANVLTF. For the CDR3, the DNA is TGTGCCAGCAGTGAAATCAGCTCTGGGGCCAACGTCCTGACTTTC.

V usage is TRBV27 and J usage is TRBJ1-6; 7 bases line up with TRBD1. The CDR3 is made up of 12 amino acids. In germline, CDR1 is MNHEY, CDR2 SMNVEV (reference sequence). V shed 5 bases, J shed 13 bases, and the junction held 5 bases outside the gene matches. For the CDR3, the DNA is TGTGCCAGCAGTACGACAGGGCTGCCCCTCCACTTT. This gives the protein CASSTTGLPLHF.

By sample share, this clone is medium-sized. The chain has TRBV7-3 and TRBJ1-1; 7 bases fit TRBD1. The ends lost 5 bases at V and 3 bases at J; junction bases unmatched: 3. CDR1 is SGHTA and CDR2 is FQGTGA in the germline V gene. The CDR3 length is 13 residues. CDR3 region: CASSAGTDTEAFF. The CDR3 region has the DNA TGTGCCAGCAGCGCCGGGACAGACACTGAAGCTTTCTTT.

The J gene is TRBJ2-4, the V gene TRBV4-1; D gene unclear. The CDR3 is made up of 13 amino acids. V lost 0 bases and J 9 bases, leaving 9 bases between the germline ends. CDR1 is MGHRA, CDR2 YSYEKL, per germline. In nucleotides, the CDR3 is TGCGCCAGCAGCCAAGAAGATTTTGGCATTCAGTACTTC. Protein sequence: CASSQEDFGIQYF.

This clone has a single count. The gene calls are TRBV5-4 and TRBJ2-5, with 7 bases matching TRBD2. The better agreement between TRBJ2-7 and the DNA end casts doubt on the J call. CDR3 length: 14 residues. The germline V gene encodes CDR1 SGHNT and CDR2 YYREEE (reference sequence). The CDR3 DNA reads as TGTGCCAGCAGCTTGGAGGGAGGGTCCTACGAGCAGTACTTC. Translated: CASSLEGGSYEQYF.